These T cell receptor beta chains were read from a single sample in a study of shared clonotypes between healthy human individuals. Data came from immunoSEQ multiplex PCR; TCRdb stores just in-frame clones and leaves some out. Counted here are roughly 520,000 clones, approximately 94% occurring once; the ten biggest clones make up about 0.068%. The sample consisted of naive CD4+ T cells sorted from blood. The receptors stem from a woman in her thirties in good health. CDR3s include the opening cysteine and the closing phenylalanine or tryptophan. A D gene is named only where the DNA matches it firmly. The listing skips clone size in some rows; elsewhere it reads once, few, many or a size class.

size	V	length	J	D	DNA	CDR3
-	TRBV7-9	14	TRBJ2-3	-	TGTGCCAGCAGCTTAGGACTGAGCACAGATACGCAGTATTTT	CASSLGLSTDTQYF
few	TRBV30	13	TRBJ1-1	TRBD1	TGTGCCTGCCTAAACAGGGGGCGGACTGAAGCTTTCTTT	CACLNRGRTEAFF
-	TRBV28	13	TRBJ2-2	-	TGTGCCAGCAGTCCGACTAGTATCGGGGAGCTGTTTTTT	CASSPTSIGELFF
once	TRBV6-1	10	TRBJ1-4	-	TGTGCCACCGGGGGTGAAAAACTGTTTTTT	CATGGEKLFF
-	TRBV7-2	16	TRBJ2-7	-	TGTGCCAGCAGCTTAAGGGGCCTAGGGATCTCCTACGAGCAGTACTTC	CASSLRGLGISYEQYF
-	TRBV7-3	15	TRBJ2-1	TRBD2	TGTGCCAGCAGCGGCGGGAGGATGAGGTACAATGAGCAGTTCTTC	CASSGGRMRYNEQFF
-	TRBV6-1	16	TRBJ1-1	-	TGTGCCAGCAGTGAAGCTCTTCCCAGAGCGAACACTGAAGCTTTCTTT	CASSEALPRANTEAFF
-	TRBV28	15	TRBJ1-2	-	TGTGCCAGCAGTTTCGGGACCCCCTCTTGGTATGGCTACACCTTC	CASSFGTPSWYGYTF
-	TRBV28	14	TRBJ2-1	TRBD2	TGTGCCAGCAGTCTAGCGGGAGGGTTCAATGAGCAGTTCTTC	CASSLAGGFNEQFF
-	TRBV12-5	12	TRBJ1-1	-	TGTGCTAGTGGTTTGGTTGGGGGTGAAGCTTTCTTT	CASGLVGGEAFF
-	TRBV7-8	16	TRBJ2-1	-	TGTGCCAGCAGCTTACAGGTGGTGGGGTTGGGAAATGAGCAGTTCTTC	CASSLQVVGLGNEQFF
-	TRBV4-1	17	TRBJ1-6	-	TGCGCCAGCAGCCAGCTTCATTGGGAGTCCTATAATTCACCCCTCCACTTT	CASSQLHWESYNSPLHF
-	TRBV5-8	16	TRBJ2-7	-	TGTGCCAGCAGCTTGGCCACCGTGGGCGCAGGCTACGAGCAGTACTTC	CASSLATVGAGYEQYF
-	TRBV5-1	16	TRBJ2-2	-	TGCGCCAGCAGCTCCGCTGGGGGGCTGAACACCGGGGAGCTGTTTTTT	CASSSAGGLNTGELFF
-	TRBV18	14	TRBJ2-7	TRBD1	TGTGCCAGCTCACGGGACAGTTCGTCCTACGAGCAGTACTTC	CASSRDSSSYEQYF
-	TRBV19	17	TRBJ1-1	-	TGTGCCAGTAGTATATCCCCCCACAGGGAATCTGTGACTGAAGCTTTCTTT	CASSISPHRESVTEAFF
-	TRBV6-6	16	TRBJ1-2	-	TGTGCCAGCAGTTACGTACGTGGGGGCACTAACTATGGCTACACCTTC	CASSYVRGGTNYGYTF
-	TRBV5-6	16	TRBJ1-2	-	TGTGCCAGCAGCTTGTACGCTAATCAGCCTAACTATGGCTACACCTTC	CASSLYANQPNYGYTF
once	TRBV7-3	13	TRBJ1-3	-	TGTGCCAGCAGCTTTGGGTCTGGAAACACCATATATTTT	CASSFGSGNTIYF
-	TRBV4-2	17	TRBJ2-1	TRBD2	TGTGCCAGCAGCCAAGATCTTGGGCTAGCGGACTACAATGAGCAGTTCTTC	CASSQDLGLADYNEQFF
once	TRBV5-4	15	TRBJ2-7	-	TGTGCCAGCAGCTTGGCCGACAGGCCTATGGACGAGCAGTACTTC	CASSLADRPMDEQYF
-	TRBV5-1	11	TRBJ2-5	-	TGCGCCAGCAGCTTGAAGGAGACCCAGTACTTC	CASSLKETQYF
-	TRBV19	15	TRBJ1-3	TRBD1	TGTGCCAGTAGTACCGGGACAGGGTCTGGAAACACCATATATTTT	CASSTGTGSGNTIYF
-	TRBV19	14	TRBJ1-1	-	TGTGCCAGTAGTATTATCCTTGGGAGGACTGAAGCTTTCTTT	CASSIILGRTEAFF
-	TRBV4-1	16	TRBJ2-4	-	TGCGCCAGCAGCCATTTGTCAGCCACAGCCAAAAACATTCAGTACTTC	CASSHLSATAKNIQYF
-	TRBV29-1	15	TRBJ2-5	TRBD1	TGCAGCGCCCTGACGACGACAGGGACGCAAGAGACCCAGTACTTC	CSALTTTGTQETQYF
once	TRBV7-9	15	TRBJ1-5	-	TGTGCCAGCAGCTCGACCCGAGGGGGCAATCAGCCCCAGCATTTT	CASSSTRGGNQPQHF
-	TRBV27	16	TRBJ2-3	-	TGTGCCAGCACGAAGAAGAGGGGGCGGGAGCCAGATACGCAGTATTTT	CASTKKRGREPDTQYF
-	TRBV20-1	10	TRBJ2-1	-	TGCAGTGCTCGACACAATGAGCAGTTCTTC	CSARHNEQFF
-	TRBV15	16	TRBJ2-2	-	TGTGCCACCAGCAGGGAGGGGCAGGCGAACACCGGGGAGCTGTTTTTT	CATSREGQANTGELFF
-	TRBV29-1	15	TRBJ2-3	TRBD2	TGCAGCGTTGAAAGAGCGGGAGGGGGCACAGATACGCAGTATTTT	CSVERAGGGTDTQYF
-	TRBV27	12	TRBJ1-2	-	TGTGCCAGCAGTACAGGGAACTATGGCTACACCTTC	CASSTGNYGYTF
once	TRBV27	15	TRBJ1-2	TRBD1	TGTGCCAGCAGTTCCACAGGGGTACTTGACTATGGCTACACCTTC	CASSSTGVLDYGYTF
-	TRBV10-3	14	TRBJ2-4	-	TGTGCCATCAGTGAGTCGTTAGCCAAAAACATTCAGTACTTC	CAISESLAKNIQYF
-	TRBV18	17	TRBJ2-7	-	TGTGCCAGCTCACTACAAGAAGGCAGGGGAACCACCTACGAGCAGTACTTC	CASSLQEGRGTTYEQYF
-	TRBV28	15	TRBJ2-1	TRBD2	TGTGCCAGCAGTCTAGCGGGAGGCTCATACAATGAGCAGTTCTTC	CASSLAGGSYNEQFF
-	TRBV5-1	13	TRBJ1-1	-	TGCGCCAGCAGCATGGACGCCAACACTGAAGCTTTCTTT	CASSMDANTEAFF
-	TRBV5-1	16	TRBJ2-1	TRBD2	TGCGCCAGCAGCTGGGGACTAGCGGGAGGAGGTAATGAGCAGTTCTTC	CASSWGLAGGGNEQFF
-	TRBV18	15	TRBJ2-1	-	TGTGCCAGCTCACCAGAGCACTTAGGTCTAAATGAGCAGTTCTTC	CASSPEHLGLNEQFF
-	TRBV6-1	15	TRBJ1-4	-	TGTGCCAGCAGTGAACCGGGGAGGGGTAATGAAAAACTGTTTTTT	CASSEPGRGNEKLFF
-	TRBV21-1	15	TRBJ2-2	-	TGTGCCAGCAGCAAAGGAGGCAGGGCCACCGGGGAGCTGTTTTTT	CASSKGGRATGELFF